This passage covers 18 T cell receptor beta chains from one sample sequenced in a study of blood T cell repertoires in COVID-19. Some clones are missing from TCRdb's copy, which holds only in-frame ones; the method was immunoSEQ multiplex PCR. The sample includes around 140,000 clones, 88% of them seen just once. The sample taken for sequencing was peripheral blood. The receptors derive from a man between 65 and 80 years old with active COVID-19.

V usage is TRBV5-5 and J usage is TRBJ1-5; D is unclear. V lost 2 bases and J 0 bases, leaving 3 bases between the germline ends. Germline-derived CDR1 and CDR2 are SGHKS and YYEKEE (reference sequence). The CDR3 loop spans 13 amino acids. The CDR3 spells CASSFYSNQPQHF. In nucleotides, the CDR3 is TGTGCCAGCAGCTTTTATAGCAATCAGCCCCAGCATTTT.

This clone was detected once. The CDR3 DNA follows: TGTGCCAGCAGCGAAACCCCGACAAACTCCTACAATGAGCAGTTCTTC. This translates into CASSETPTNSYNEQFF. The chain combines TRBV4-2 with TRBJ2-1, with D unclear. Trimming removed 5 bases from V and 0 bases from J, with 14 bases in between. This CDR3 contains 16 residues. CDR1 LGHNA and CDR2 YNFKEQ come from the germline V gene.

The rearrangement links TRBV5-4 to TRBJ2-3; 8 nucleotides match TRBD2. The CDR3 extends over 13 amino acids. CDR1 and CDR2 from the germline V gene are SGHNT and YYREEE (reference sequence). V lost 4 bases, J lost 4 bases, and 2 bases stayed unmatched. CDR3 residues: CASSLAGSDTQYF. In DNA form, the CDR3 reads TGTGCCAGCAGCCTAGCGGGTTCAGATACGCAGTATTTT.

V gene TRBV5-8 combines with J gene TRBJ1-5; D call uncertain. CDR1 is SGHTS, CDR2 YDEGEE, per germline. The germline V and J ends were trimmed by 0 bases and 0 bases, with 10 bases remaining between them. This CDR3 has 16 amino acids. The CDR3 here is CASSLGTDRSNQPQHF. The CDR3 DNA is TGTGCCAGCAGCTTGGGTACAGATCGTAGCAATCAGCCCCAGCATTTT.

In its sample, this clone was seen a few times. The genes are TRBV4-1 and TRBJ2-7; 11 bases align to TRBD1. Germline values: CDR1 MGHRA, CDR2 YSYEKL. The CDR3 extends over 15 amino acids. The ends lost 2 bases at V and 3 bases at J; junction bases unmatched: 3. The CDR3 is CASSQTGQGVYEQYF. The CDR3 DNA follows: TGCGCCAGCAGCCAAACGGGACAGGGGGTCTACGAGCAGTACTTC.

In this sample, this clone turned up a few times. The chain couples TRBV6-5 to TRBJ1-5, with 7 bases identical to TRBD1. The germline V gene encodes CDR1 MNHEY and CDR2 SVGAGI. The junction had 9 bases not matched to a gene; V was cut back by 10 bases and J by 9 bases. The CDR3 is made up of 12 amino acids. The DNA for the CDR3 is TGTGCCACCGGGACAGATTTTCTGCCCCAGCATTTT. Translation: CATGTDFLPQHF.

The chain combines TRBV28 with TRBJ2-7; a possible D gene is TRBD2 (5 bases). Germline CDR1 is MDHEN and CDR2 is SYDVKM. The CDR3 consists of 15 residues. With 3 bases removed from V and 3 bases from J, the gap between germline ends came to 15 bases. Here the CDR3 reads CASSFYSGVSYEQYF. The CDR3 region has the DNA TGTGCCAGCAGTTTCTACTCCGGGGTTAGCTACGAGCAGTACTTC.

This sequence joins TRBV28 and TRBJ2-3; D may be TRBD2 (6 bases). CDR3 size: 13 residues. V was pared by 9 bases and J by 6 bases, with 16 bases between. Germline V gives CDR1 MDHEN, CDR2 SYDVKM. For the CDR3, the DNA is TGTGCCAGTGCCCCGGCGGGGTTGGATACGCAGTATTTT. Encoded protein: CASAPAGLDTQYF.

The chain carries TRBV11-2 and TRBJ2-5; 7 bases are shared with TRBD1. Germline CDR1 and CDR2: SGHAT and FQNNGV. The CDR3 consists of 15 residues. V dropped 3 bases and J dropped 2; count of bases not matched to a gene: 6. This CDR3 is CASSLGQIQQETQYF. The CDR3 bases are TGTGCCAGCAGCTTGGGACAGATTCAACAAGAGACCCAGTACTTC.

This chain joins TRBV19 and TRBJ2-3; tentatively, D is TRBD2 (6 bases). Germline V gene sequence: CDR1 LNHDA, CDR2 SQIVND (reference sequence). Trimming removed 5 bases from V and 0 bases from J, with 12 bases in between. This CDR3 contains 15 residues. The chain's CDR3 is CASSVAGTSTDTQYF. The CDR3 nucleotides are TGTGCCAGTAGTGTCGCCGGGACTAGCACAGATACGCAGTATTTT.

The chain has TRBV10-3 and TRBJ2-1; 11 nucleotides align to TRBD2. The CDR3 is 13 amino acids. Germline CDR1 is ENHRY and CDR2 is SYGVKD. The V and J ends lost 10 bases and 7 bases, in that order; junction bases with no gene match: 6. The CDR3 here is CATTSGSWNEQFF. DNA for the CDR3: TGTGCCACAACTAGCGGGAGTTGGAATGAGCAGTTCTTC.

CDR3 DNA sequence: TGCGCCACCTCGTTCCCCCTTCGGAACACTGAAGCTTTCTTT. Translation: CATSFPLRNTEAFF. The chain uses TRBV5-1 and TRBJ1-1; D gene unclear. The CDR3 has 14 amino acids. V shed 9 bases and J shed 1 base, with 16 bases lying between them. Germline CDR1 SGHRS, CDR2 YFSETQ.

The rearrangement joins TRBV5-6 to TRBJ1-1; TRBD1 matches at 8 bases. Germline values: CDR1 SGHDT, CDR2 YYEEEE. The CDR3 consists of 16 residues. The V segment lost 4 bases and the J segment 5 bases; nucleotides outside the gene matches: 13. The DNA for the CDR3 is TGTGCCAGCAGCACTTACAGGGGGAGTTTAAGGACTGAAGCTTTCTTT. As protein: CASSTYRGSLRTEAFF. The whole variable domain, remainder taken from reference TRBV5-6 and TRBJ1-1, is DAGVTQSPTHLIKTRGQQVTLRCSPKSGHDTVSWYQQALGQGPQFIFQYYEEEERQRGNFPDRFSGHQFPNYSSELNVNALLLGDSALYLCASSTYRGSLRTEAFFGQGTRLTVV.

This sequence joins TRBV4-2 and TRBJ1-4; TRBD1 agrees at 9 bases. CDR3 length equals 15 residues. The germline gives CDR1 LGHNA, CDR2 YNFKEQ. V shed 2 bases, J shed 6 bases, and the junction held 4 bases outside the gene matches. CDR3: CASSQKQGADEKLFF. The DNA of the CDR3 is TGTGCCAGCAGCCAAAAACAGGGGGCTGATGAAAAACTGTTTTTT.

On this clone itself: Its ends do not fully match the called genes, so a read error is possible. The V gene is TRBV12-3 or TRBV12-4, the J gene TRBJ2-1; 11 nucleotides agree with TRBD2. The CDR3 contains 11 residues. CDR3 sequence reads: CASSLAGGQFF. The CDR3 DNA sequence: TGTGCCAGCAGTCTAGCGGGGGGGCAGTTCTTC.

The rearrangement joins TRBV4-1 to TRBJ1-3; D unresolved. The germline CDR1 and CDR2 sequences are MGHRA and YSYEKL. The CDR3 contains 16 residues. Trimming removed 1 base from V and 0 bases from J, with 10 bases in between. The DNA for the CDR3 is TGCGCCAGCAGCCAAGTCTTATCCTCCTCTGGAAACACCATATATTTT. Residues: CASSQVLSSSGNTIYF.

This chain uses TRBV5-1 with TRBJ2-7, with 10 bases that match TRBD2. The length of the CDR3 is 14 residues. J gave up 2 bases and V 4 bases, and 3 bases lay outside the gene matches. Germline lookup yields CDR1 SGHRS and CDR2 YFSETQ. CDR3 nucleotides: TGCGCCAGCAGCCGGACTAGCGGTACCTACGAGCAGTACTTC. It encodes CASSRTSGTYEQYF.

The chain recombines TRBV28 with TRBJ1-2; TRBD1 agrees at 8 bases. Germline assignment: CDR1 MDHEN and CDR2 SYDVKM. Trimming cost V 8 bases and J 4 bases; bases outside gene matches: 3. The CDR3 loop spans 12 amino acids. CDR3 DNA: TGTGCCAGCTCGGGACAGGTCTATGGCTACACCTTC. Amino acid sequence: CASSGQVYGYTF.